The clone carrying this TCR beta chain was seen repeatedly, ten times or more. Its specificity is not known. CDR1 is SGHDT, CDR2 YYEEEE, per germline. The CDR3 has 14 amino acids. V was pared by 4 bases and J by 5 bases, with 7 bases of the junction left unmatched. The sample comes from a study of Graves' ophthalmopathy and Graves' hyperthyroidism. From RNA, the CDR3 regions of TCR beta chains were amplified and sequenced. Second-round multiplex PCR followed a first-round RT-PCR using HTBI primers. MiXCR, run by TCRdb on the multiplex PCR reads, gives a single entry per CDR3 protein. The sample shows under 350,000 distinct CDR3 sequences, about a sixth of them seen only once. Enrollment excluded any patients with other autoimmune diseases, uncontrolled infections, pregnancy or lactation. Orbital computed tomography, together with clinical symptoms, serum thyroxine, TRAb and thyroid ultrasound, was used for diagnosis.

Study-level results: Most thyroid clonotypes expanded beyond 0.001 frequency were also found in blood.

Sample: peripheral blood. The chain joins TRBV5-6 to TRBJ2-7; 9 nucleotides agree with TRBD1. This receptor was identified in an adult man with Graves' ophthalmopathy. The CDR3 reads CASSPGTGIHEQYF. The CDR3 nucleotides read TGTGCCAGCAGCCCAGGGACAGGGATCCACGAGCAGTACTTC.